Sequencing of this T cell receptor (beta chain) was carried out in a study of blood T cell repertoires in COVID-19. Study overall: Samples representing acute and convalescent COVID-19 were sourced from the United States, Italy and Spain. The cDNA or gDNA used as material had been derived from T cells, B-cell-depleted T cells, or PBMCs.

Under the authors' procedure: The assay estimated nucleated cells by amplifying reference gene primers. TCRdb's table, derived via immunoSEQ multiplex PCR, lists solely in-frame clones and lacks some. V and J calls plus clone size are reproduced from that table; the DNA served to infer D and trimming. Of some 200,000 clones listed, around 80% are singletons. V shed 5 bases and J shed 3 bases, with 8 bases lying between them. The CDR3 length is 12 residues. Looked up from germline, CDR1 is SEHNR and CDR2 is FQNEAQ (reference sequence). The sample comprised peripheral blood. The J gene is TRBJ2-7, the V gene TRBV7-9; TRBD1 is a possible D gene (6 bases). This TCR came from a woman older than 75 with acute or convalescent COVID-19. CDR3 nucleotides: TGTGCCAGCAGCCAACAGGGCTACGAGCAGTACTTC. It codes for CASSQQGYEQYF.